These 28 T cell receptor beta chains were sequenced from one sample in a study of T cell repertoires in aging, cancer and after chemotherapy. Amplification of TCR beta used genomic DNA extracted from peripheral blood. TRB rearrangements spanning V, D and J were amplified using mixed TRB-A/B primers. Via MiXCR, TCRdb re-called the multiplex PCR reads, giving one row per CDR3 protein. The sample consists of over 10,000 distinct CDR3 sequences, 20% to 25% of them appearing once. Input material: blood. The receptor source for this set is a human donor in good health.

A remark on this clonotype: This could be a read error, since a much larger clone is one nucleotide away. The chain links TRBV6-5 to TRBJ2-7; possibly TRBD1 or TRBD2 for D (6 bases each). The CDR3 is 15 residues long. Germline V gives CDR1 MNHEY, CDR2 SVGAGI. The DNA of the CDR3 is TGTGCCGGCAGTTACCGCGTGGAGGGGGGCTACGAGCAGTACTTC. Translating it yields CAGSYRVEGGYEQYF.

As to this clonotype: Being one base from a much bigger clone, this may be a read error. The chain is built from TRBV12-3 or TRBV12-4 and TRBJ1-3; D is possibly TRBD1 (5 bases). CDR3 size: 14 residues. V was pared by 5 bases and J by 7 bases, with 15 bases between. This chain's CDR3 is CASSIRPNRNTIYF. The CDR3 DNA reads as TGTGCCAGCAGTATCCGGCCCAACAGGAACACCATATATTTT.

Only a few counts were recorded for this clonotype. The genes are TRBV12-3 or TRBV12-4 and TRBJ1-5, with D perhaps matching TRBD1 (6 bases). With 5 bases removed from V and 10 bases from J, the gap between germline ends came to 18 bases. CDR3 size: 14 residues. The CDR3 here is CASSVGQTGSPQHF. CDR3 in DNA: TGTGCCAGCAGTGTGGGGCAGACAGGTTCCCCCCAGCATTTT.

The chain's CDR3 is CASSPLGAPSGNTIYF. The CDR3 coding sequence is TGCGCCAGCAGCCCCCTGGGGGCCCCCTCTGGAAACACCATATATTTT. The chain employs TRBV5-1 and TRBJ1-3, with a weak D call TRBD1 (6 bases). Germline assignment: CDR1 SGHRS and CDR2 YFSETQ. CDR3 length: 16 residues. V lost 4 bases, J lost 0 bases, and 14 bases lay in between.

This clonotype counts as medium-sized (0.01 to 0.1%). The V call is TRBV27, the J call TRBJ1-3; no firm D call. This CDR3 spans 13 amino acids. Germline lookup yields CDR1 MNHEY and CDR2 SMNVEV (reference sequence). V lost 3 bases and J lost 3, with 6 bases in between. In DNA form, the CDR3 reads TGTGCCAGCAGTTTTCGGGGTGGAAACACCATATATTTT. Its translation is CASSFRGGNTIYF.

Comments on this clonotype: A much larger clone differs by one base, so this may be a read error. The CDR3 sequence: CASSDGGQGGDRQYF. As DNA, the CDR3 is TGTGCCAGCAGTGACGGCGGGCAGGGGGGTGATAGGCAGTATTTT. The rearrangement joins TRBV6-5 to TRBJ2-3; TRBD1 might be the D (7 bases). Germline CDR1 and CDR2: MNHEY and SVGAGI. CDR3 size: 15 residues.

A remark on this clonotype: A much more abundant neighbour one base away suggests this may be a read error. The chain has TRBV6-5 and TRBJ2-5; 9 bases are shared with TRBD1. Germline values: CDR1 MNHEY, CDR2 SVGAGI. CDR3 size: 14 residues. Trimming at V came to 6 bases and at J to 5 bases, leaving 7 bases not matched to a gene. The CDR3 coding sequence is TGTGCCAGCAGGTACAGGGGGCCCCCGGAGACCCAGTACTTC. It specifies CASRYRGPPETQYF.

Many counts were recorded for this clonotype. The chain carries TRBV6-1 and TRBJ1-6, with 9 nucleotides matching TRBD1. This CDR3 is built from 15 residues. CDR1 and CDR2 from the germline V gene are MNHNS and SASEGT. Germline trimming cut 6 bases from V and 5 bases from J; bases unmatched to any gene: 5. The CDR3 bases are TGTGCCAGCAGAGAACAGGGGGCGCATAATTCACCCCTCCACTTT. Translating gives CASREQGAHNSPLHF.

This clonotype was observed a handful of times. This chain uses TRBV7-9 with TRBJ2-7; D not certain. V was clipped by 4 bases and J by 5 bases, with 6 bases between them. CDR1 SEHNR and CDR2 FQNEAQ come from the germline V gene (reference sequence). The CDR3 covers 11 residues. The DNA for the CDR3 is TGTGCCAGCAGCTGGGCTAACGAGCAGTACTTC. Translation gives CASSWANEQYF.

The chain recombines TRBV13 with TRBJ2-7; 7 bases align to TRBD2. After removal of 10 bases from V and 6 bases from J, the junction contained 12 bases not matched to a gene. The CDR3 runs 13 residues. CDR1 and CDR2 (germline): PRHDT, FYEKMQ (reference sequence). The DNA of the CDR3 is TGTGCCACCGGGGGGATCGGGGTAGGCGAGCAGTACTTC. The encoded protein is CATGGIGVGEQYF.

To note about this clonotype: This clone may be a read error of a much larger clone one base away. This rearrangement joins TRBV19 to TRBJ2-7; D might be TRBD1 (6 bases). In germline, CDR1 is LNHDA, CDR2 SQIVND (reference sequence). Trimming removed 7 bases from V and 3 bases from J, with 16 bases in between. The CDR3 has 14 residues. CDR3 DNA sequence: TGTGCCAGTAAGTTGTCAGGGGAAAACTACGAGCAGTACTTC. This gives the protein CASKLSGENYEQYF.

The chain links TRBV21-1 to TRBJ2-5; the listed D gene, TRBD1, was not tested against the DNA. TRBV21-1 is listed as a pseudogene. This CDR3 spans 18 amino acids. The CDR3 region is CASSKGRVTGEIQETQYF. Here the CDR3 DNA reads TGTGCCAGCAGCAAAGGGAGGGTGACAGGAGAGATCCAAGAGACCCAGTACTTC.

This clonotype was counted at least ten times. V gene TRBV6-2 or TRBV6-3 combines with J gene TRBJ1-5; 8 bases agree with TRBD1. CDR1 is MNHEY, CDR2 SVGEGT, per germline. This CDR3 contains 14 residues. The trim removed 6 bases at V and 1 base at J, leaving 2 bases unmatched. This CDR3 reads CASRQGGSNQPQHF. DNA for the CDR3: TGTGCCAGCAGACAGGGGGGAAGCAATCAGCCCCAGCATTTT.

This clonotype came up a few times. The chain links TRBV4-3 to TRBJ1-6; D gene ambiguous. Germline V gene lookup returns CDR1 LGHNA and CDR2 YSLEER. V lost 1 base, J lost 7 bases, and 11 bases lay in between. The CDR3 length is 15 residues. CDR3 region: CASSQGSPQNSPLHF. The CDR3 region has the DNA TGCGCCAGCAGCCAAGGGAGCCCTCAAAATTCACCCCTCCACTTT.

By share of the sample, this clonotype is medium-sized (0.01 to 0.1%). The rearrangement links TRBV5-6 to TRBJ1-4; D is unclear. This CDR3 is built from 15 residues. Deletions cut 1 base from V and 7 bases from J, with 14 bases between. The V gene's germline CDR1 is SGHDT and CDR2 YYEEEE. The CDR3 protein is CASSLRFGAGEKLFF. CDR3 in DNA: TGTGCCAGCAGCTTGCGTTTCGGAGCGGGTGAAAAACTGTTTTTT. Combining the CDR3 with reference TRBV5-6 and TRBJ1-4 gives the whole variable domain DAGVTQSPTHLIKTRGQQVTLRCSPKSGHDTVSWYQQALGQGPQFIFQYYEEEERQRGNFPDRFSGHQFPNYSSELNVNALLLGDSALYLCASSLRFGAGEKLFFGSGTQLSVL.

This clonotype occurred many times. This chain connects TRBV27 to TRBJ2-3, with D unresolved. With 2 bases removed from V and 0 bases from J, the gap between germline ends came to 9 bases. Germline V gene sequence: CDR1 MNHEY, CDR2 SMNVEV (reference sequence). The CDR3 sequence is 15 residues long. CDR3: CASSLGSSSTDTQYF. The CDR3 coding sequence is TGTGCCAGCAGTTTAGGCAGCTCTAGCACAGATACGCAGTATTTT.

This clonotype is deemed medium-sized. This sequence joins TRBV20-1 and TRBJ1-6; 9 nucleotides line up with TRBD1. CDR1 is DFQATT, CDR2 SNEGSKA, per germline (reference sequence). This CDR3 is 14 amino acids long. The V gene end was trimmed by 6 bases and the J gene end by 5 bases; junction bases not matched to a gene: 5. In DNA form, the CDR3 reads TGCAGTGCCCTTGGGGACAGGGATAATTCACCCCTCCACTTT. Translated: CSALGDRDNSPLHF.

This clonotype has more than one count but fewer than ten. The chain combines TRBV27 with TRBJ1-4; the D gene is possibly TRBD1 (6 bases). Germline V gene data show CDR1 as MNHEY and CDR2 as SMNVEV (reference sequence). V dropped 3 bases and J dropped 7 bases, with 21 bases sitting between them. The CDR3 has 17 residues. The CDR3 region is CASSFFAPGARGEKLFF. The CDR3 DNA is TGTGCCAGCAGTTTCTTCGCTCCAGGGGCCCGGGGTGAAAAACTGTTTTTT.

The chain links TRBV4-3 to TRBJ2-5; TRBD2 matches 9 bases. Germline CDR1 reads LGHNA; CDR2 reads YSLEER. CDR3 length equals 14 residues. V lost 3 bases and J lost 2; bases outside the gene matches: 1. The CDR3 DNA reads TGCGCCAGCAGCCAGGCGGGGGGGCAAGAGACCCAGTACTTC. Translating it yields CASSQAGGQETQYF.

This clonotype was recorded a few times. The J gene is TRBJ2-1, the V gene TRBV13; D unresolved. The CDR3 sequence is 14 residues long. The V end lost 2 bases, the J end lost 7 bases, and 12 bases lay between the germline ends. From germline, CDR1 is PRHDT and CDR2 FYEKMQ (reference sequence). The CDR3 loop reads CASSLSPGTNEQFF. The CDR3 DNA is TGTGCCAGCAGCTTATCCCCCGGAACTAATGAGCAGTTCTTC.

The rearrangement links TRBV19 to TRBJ1-1, with TRBD1 matching over 9 bases. CDR1 and CDR2 (germline): LNHDA, SQIVND (reference sequence). This CDR3 is 15 amino acids long. Trimming removed 5 bases from V and 4 bases from J; junction bases left unmatched: 8. Here the CDR3 DNA reads TGTGCCAGTAGTGTAGGACAGGGGTGGAGCACTGAAGCTTTCTTT. It encodes CASSVGQGWSTEAFF.

This chain uses TRBV6-2 or TRBV6-3 with TRBJ2-3, with 9 bases matching TRBD1. With V trimmed by 6 bases and J by 2 bases, 9 bases remained unmatched. The CDR3 is 16 residues long. CDR1 and CDR2 from the germline V gene are MNHEY and SVGEGT. The CDR3 DNA follows: TGTGCCAGCAGCCGGGACAGGGCTAAATTCACAGATACGCAGTATTTT. Translation: CASSRDRAKFTDTQYF.

In its sample, this clonotype was seen a few times. This chain links TRBV5-4 with TRBJ2-5; 8 bases line up with TRBD1. CDR1 SGHNT and CDR2 YYREEE come from the germline V gene (reference sequence). The CDR3 length is 15 residues. J lost 3 bases, V lost 2 bases, and 6 bases had no gene match. This CDR3 reads CASSLTTTGEETQYF. The CDR3 DNA follows: TGTGCCAGCAGCTTAACTACGACAGGGGAAGAGACCCAGTACTTC.

Of note for this clonotype: The germline gene is not matched at one end of the junction; a read error may be the cause. The chain combines TRBV7-7 with TRBJ2-5; TRBD2 matches 9 bases. Germline loops: CDR1 SSHAT, CDR2 FNYEAQ (reference sequence). The CDR3 spans 13 residues. The CDR3: CASSGGNQETQYF. CDR3 DNA sequence: TGTGCTAGCAGCGGGGGGAACCAAGAGACCCAGTACTTC.

The sample holds many counts of this clonotype. This sequence joins TRBV6-4 and TRBJ1-1; possibly TRBD1 for D (5 bases). V was cut by 6 bases and J by 1 base, with 15 bases left in between. CDR3 length equals 15 residues. Germline V CDR1 and CDR2: MRHNA, SNTAGT. CDR3 in amino acids: CASSPQTGGNTEAFF. The CDR3 region has the DNA TGTGCCAGCAGCCCCCAAACTGGGGGGAACACTGAAGCTTTCTTT.

The chain employs TRBV24-1 and TRBJ2-2; 8 bases align to TRBD1. J was trimmed by 5 bases and V by 2 bases; bases with no gene match: 12. This CDR3 has 18 amino acids. The germline CDR1 and CDR2 sequences are KGHDR and SFDVKD. Here the CDR3 reads CATSDSSGGIGFTGELFF. The DNA of the CDR3 is TGTGCCACCAGTGATTCTTCAGGGGGCATTGGGTTTACCGGGGAGCTGTTTTTT.

The table lists this clonotype with a few counts. The chain employs TRBV5-6 and TRBJ2-1; D is unresolved. The CDR3 is 13 residues long. V was shortened by 0 bases and J by 6 bases, with 7 bases between the two germline ends. CDR1 SGHDT and CDR2 YYEEEE come from the germline V gene. CDR3 sequence: CASSLDDPNEQFF. The CDR3 DNA follows: TGTGCCAGCAGCTTGGACGACCCCAATGAGCAGTTCTTC.

This clonotype counts as medium-sized (0.01 to 0.1%). V is TRBV29-1 and J is TRBJ1-1; no clear D gene. This CDR3 is 11 amino acids long. Germline lookup yields CDR1 SQVTM and CDR2 ANQGSEA. Trimming left V 6 bases short and J 2 bases short, with 7 bases between. The CDR3 here is CSVKRNTEAFF. DNA of the CDR3: TGCAGCGTAAAACGCAACACTGAAGCTTTCTTT.